The entry that follows covers one TCR beta chain sequence. Germline V gives CDR1 MNHEY, CDR2 SMNVEV (reference sequence). The CDR3 is made up of 15 amino acids. The V and J ends lost 3 bases and 7 bases, in that order; junction bases with no gene match: 10. The record originates from a study of shared clonotypes between healthy human individuals. At the level of the study: A couple of female and three male donors aged 18 to 49 were enrolled.

Naive CD8 cells lacked CD45RO and underwent positive selection for CCR7, leaving out terminally differentiated effector memory CD45RA+ cells. The method was immunoSEQ multiplex PCR; TCRdb's version includes in-frame clones alone and lacks a portion of them. The sample holds about 600,000 clones; 98% are singletons and the top ten take 0.3%. Material for sequencing was naive CD8+ T cells sorted from blood. This TCR derives from a man younger than 45 in good health. The V and J genes are TRBV27 and TRBJ2-7, with 9 bases aligning to TRBD1. The CDR3 DNA reads TGTGCCAGCAGTTTGGGGACAGGGTCTTCAAGGGAGCAGTACTTC. Translated: CASSLGTGSSREQYF.